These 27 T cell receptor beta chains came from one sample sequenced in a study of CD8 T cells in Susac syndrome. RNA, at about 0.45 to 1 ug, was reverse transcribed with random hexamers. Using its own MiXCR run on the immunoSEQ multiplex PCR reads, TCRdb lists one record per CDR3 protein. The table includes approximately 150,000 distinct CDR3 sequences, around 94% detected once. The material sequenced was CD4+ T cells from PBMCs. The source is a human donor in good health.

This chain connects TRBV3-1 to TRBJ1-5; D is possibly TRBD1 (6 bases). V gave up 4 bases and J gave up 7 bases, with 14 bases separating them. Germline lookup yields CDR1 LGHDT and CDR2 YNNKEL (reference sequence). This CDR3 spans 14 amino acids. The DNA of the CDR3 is TGTGCCAGCAGCCCCAGGACAGTTTTACAGCCCCAGCATTTT. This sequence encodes CASSPRTVLQPQHF.

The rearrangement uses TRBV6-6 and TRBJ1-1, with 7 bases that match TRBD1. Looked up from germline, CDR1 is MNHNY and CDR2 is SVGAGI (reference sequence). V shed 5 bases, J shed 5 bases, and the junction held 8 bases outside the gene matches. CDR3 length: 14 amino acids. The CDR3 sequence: CASSRTQGLTEAFF. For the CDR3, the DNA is TGTGCCAGCAGTCGGACACAGGGGCTAACTGAAGCTTTCTTT.

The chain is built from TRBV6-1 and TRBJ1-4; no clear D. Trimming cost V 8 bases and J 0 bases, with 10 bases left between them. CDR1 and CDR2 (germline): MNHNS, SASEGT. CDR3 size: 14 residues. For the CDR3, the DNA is TGTGCCAGCGGTATCGCGGCAACTAATGAAAAACTGTTTTTT. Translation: CASGIAATNEKLFF.

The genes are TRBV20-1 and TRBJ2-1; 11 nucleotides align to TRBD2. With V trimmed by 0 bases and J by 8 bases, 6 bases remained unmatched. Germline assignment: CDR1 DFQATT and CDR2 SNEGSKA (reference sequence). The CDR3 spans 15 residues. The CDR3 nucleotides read TGCAGTGCTAGAGATCTTAGCGGGAGGGGGGATGAGCAGTTCTTC. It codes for CSARDLSGRGDEQFF.

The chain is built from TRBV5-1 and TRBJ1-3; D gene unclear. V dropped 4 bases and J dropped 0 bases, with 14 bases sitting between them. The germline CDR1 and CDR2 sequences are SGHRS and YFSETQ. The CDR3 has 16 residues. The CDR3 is CASSLGRSHSGNTIYF. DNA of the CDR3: TGCGCCAGCAGCCTGGGCCGGTCCCACTCTGGAAACACCATATATTTT.

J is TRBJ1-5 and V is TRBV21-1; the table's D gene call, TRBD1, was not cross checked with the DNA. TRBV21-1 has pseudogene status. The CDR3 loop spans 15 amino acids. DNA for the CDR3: TGTGCCAGCTTTCCCGAACGGACAGGGTGTCAGCCCCAGCATTTT. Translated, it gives CASFPERTGCQPQHF.

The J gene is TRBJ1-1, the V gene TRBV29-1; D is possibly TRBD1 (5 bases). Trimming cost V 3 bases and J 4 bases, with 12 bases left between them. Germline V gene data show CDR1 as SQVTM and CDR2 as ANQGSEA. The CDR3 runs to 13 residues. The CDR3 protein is CSVEVTGGTEAFF. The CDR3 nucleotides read TGCAGCGTTGAGGTAACGGGGGGCACTGAAGCTTTCTTT. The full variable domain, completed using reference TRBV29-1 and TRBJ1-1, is SAVISQKPSRDICQRGTSLTIQCQVDSQVTMMFWYRQQPGQSLTLIATANQGSEATYESGFVIDKFPISRPNLTFSTLTVSNMSPEDSSIYLCSVEVTGGTEAFFGQGTRLTVV.

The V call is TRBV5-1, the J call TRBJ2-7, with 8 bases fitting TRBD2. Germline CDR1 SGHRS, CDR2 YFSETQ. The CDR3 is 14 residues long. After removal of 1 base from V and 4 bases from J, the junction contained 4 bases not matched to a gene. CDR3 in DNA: TGCGCCAGCAGCTTGAAGACTAGCGAGTACGAGCAGTACTTC. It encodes CASSLKTSEYEQYF. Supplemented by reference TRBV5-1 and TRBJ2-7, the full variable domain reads KAGVTQTPRYLIKTRGQQVTLSCSPISGHRSVSWYQQTPGQGLQFLFEYFSETQRNKGNFPGRFSGRQFSNSRSEMNVSTLELGDSALYLCASSLKTSEYEQYFGPGTRLTVT.

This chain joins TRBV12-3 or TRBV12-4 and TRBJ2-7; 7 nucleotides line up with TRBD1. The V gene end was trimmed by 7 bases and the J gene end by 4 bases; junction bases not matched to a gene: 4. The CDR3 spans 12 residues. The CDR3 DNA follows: TGTGCCAGCACTCGACAGGGATACGAGCAGTACTTC. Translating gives CASTRQGYEQYF.

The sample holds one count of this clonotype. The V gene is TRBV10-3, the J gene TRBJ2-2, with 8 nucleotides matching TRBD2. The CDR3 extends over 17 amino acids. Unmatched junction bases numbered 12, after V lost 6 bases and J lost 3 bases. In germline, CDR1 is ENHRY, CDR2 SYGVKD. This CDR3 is CAIRSGRNLLDTGELFF. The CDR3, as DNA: TGTGCCATCAGGAGCGGGAGAAACTTATTGGACACCGGGGAGCTGTTTTTT.

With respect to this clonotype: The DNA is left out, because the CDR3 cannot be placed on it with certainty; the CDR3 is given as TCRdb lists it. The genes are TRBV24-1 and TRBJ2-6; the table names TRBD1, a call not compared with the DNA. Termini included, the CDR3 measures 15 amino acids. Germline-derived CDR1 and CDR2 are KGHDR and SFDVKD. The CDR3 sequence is CATSDSGQGANVLTF.

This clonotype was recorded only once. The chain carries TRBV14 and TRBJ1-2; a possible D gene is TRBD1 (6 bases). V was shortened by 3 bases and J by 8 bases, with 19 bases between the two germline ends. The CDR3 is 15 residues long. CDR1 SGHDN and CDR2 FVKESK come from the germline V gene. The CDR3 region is CASSHSVGGNGGYTF. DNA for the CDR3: TGTGCCAGCAGCCATTCCGTAGGGGGAAATGGGGGCTACACCTTC.

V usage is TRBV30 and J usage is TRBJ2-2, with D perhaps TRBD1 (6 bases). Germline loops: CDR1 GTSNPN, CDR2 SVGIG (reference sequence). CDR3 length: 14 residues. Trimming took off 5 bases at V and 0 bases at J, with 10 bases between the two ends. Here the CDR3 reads CAWWRTANTGELFF. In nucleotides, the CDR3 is TGTGCCTGGTGGAGGACAGCGAACACCGGGGAGCTGTTTTTT.

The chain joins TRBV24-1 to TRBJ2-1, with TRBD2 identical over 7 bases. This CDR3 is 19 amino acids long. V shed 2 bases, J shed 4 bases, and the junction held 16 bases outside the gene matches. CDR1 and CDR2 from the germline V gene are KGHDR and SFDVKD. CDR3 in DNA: TGTGCCACCAGTGATTCTCAGGGAGCGCGACTAGCTCGGTACAATGAGCAGTTCTTC. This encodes CATSDSQGARLARYNEQFF.

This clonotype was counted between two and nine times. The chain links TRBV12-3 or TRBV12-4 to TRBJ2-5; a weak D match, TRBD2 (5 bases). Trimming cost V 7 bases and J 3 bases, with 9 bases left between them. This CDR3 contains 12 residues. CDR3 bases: TGTGCCAGCACCCGGGATGAAGAGACCCAGTACTTC. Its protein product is CASTRDEETQYF.

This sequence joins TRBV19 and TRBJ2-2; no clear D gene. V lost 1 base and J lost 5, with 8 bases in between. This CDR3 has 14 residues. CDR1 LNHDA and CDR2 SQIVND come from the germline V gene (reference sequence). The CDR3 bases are TGTGCCAGTAGTATAGGGGCACCTACCGGGGAGCTGTTTTTT. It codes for CASSIGAPTGELFF.

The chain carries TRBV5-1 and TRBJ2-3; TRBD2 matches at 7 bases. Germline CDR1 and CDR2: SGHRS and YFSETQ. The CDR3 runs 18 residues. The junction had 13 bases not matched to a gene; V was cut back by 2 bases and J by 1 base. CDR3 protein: CASSLLGGSSSGTDTQYF. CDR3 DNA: TGCGCCAGCAGCTTATTGGGCGGGAGCTCCTCGGGCACAGATACGCAGTATTTT. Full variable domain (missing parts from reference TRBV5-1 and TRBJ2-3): KAGVTQTPRYLIKTRGQQVTLSCSPISGHRSVSWYQQTPGQGLQFLFEYFSETQRNKGNFPGRFSGRQFSNSRSEMNVSTLELGDSALYLCASSLLGGSSSGTDTQYFGPGTRLTVL.

CDR3: CASTDSGDTQYF. CDR3 bases: TGTGCCAGTACCGATTCGGGAGATACGCAGTATTTT. The V gene is TRBV19, the J gene TRBJ2-3, with D unresolved. This CDR3 is built from 12 residues. Deletions cut 7 bases from V and 5 bases from J, with 10 bases between. The germline gives CDR1 LNHDA, CDR2 SQIVND (reference sequence).

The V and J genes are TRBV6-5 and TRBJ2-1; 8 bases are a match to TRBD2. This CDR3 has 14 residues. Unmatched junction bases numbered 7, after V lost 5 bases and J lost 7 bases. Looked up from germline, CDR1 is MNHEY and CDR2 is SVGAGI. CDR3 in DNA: TGTGCCAGCAGTGGAAGACTAGCGCTTAATGAGCAGTTCTTC. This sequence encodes CASSGRLALNEQFF.

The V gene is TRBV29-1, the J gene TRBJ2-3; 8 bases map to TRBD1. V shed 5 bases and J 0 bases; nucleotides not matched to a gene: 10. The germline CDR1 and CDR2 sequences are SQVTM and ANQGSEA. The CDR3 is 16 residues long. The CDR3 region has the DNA TGCAGCGTTCGGGGACAGGTTCCTTTTAGCACAGATACGCAGTATTTT. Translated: CSVRGQVPFSTDTQYF.

As DNA, the CDR3 is TGTGCCAGCAGCTTAGAAGGGACTAGCGGGACCTACAATGAGCAGTTCTTC. It yields the protein CASSLEGTSGTYNEQFF. The chain links TRBV7-8 to TRBJ2-1, with 13 bases identical to TRBD2. This CDR3 region has 17 residues. Germline CDR1 reads SGHVS; CDR2 reads FQNEAQ. Germline trimming cut 1 base from V and 2 bases from J; bases unmatched to any gene: 2.

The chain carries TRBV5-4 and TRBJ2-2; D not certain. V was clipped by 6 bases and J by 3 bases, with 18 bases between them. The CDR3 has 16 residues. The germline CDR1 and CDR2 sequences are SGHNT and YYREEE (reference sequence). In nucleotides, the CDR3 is TGTGCCAGCACCCTTGGGCCCCACCGAGACACCGGGGAGCTGTTTTTT. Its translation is CASTLGPHRDTGELFF.

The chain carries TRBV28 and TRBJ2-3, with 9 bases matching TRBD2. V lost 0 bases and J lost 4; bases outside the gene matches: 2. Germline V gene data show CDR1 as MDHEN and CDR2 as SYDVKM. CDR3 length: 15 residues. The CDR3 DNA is TGTGCCAGCAGTTTATGGGTAGCGGGAGCAGATACGCAGTATTTT. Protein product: CASSLWVAGADTQYF.

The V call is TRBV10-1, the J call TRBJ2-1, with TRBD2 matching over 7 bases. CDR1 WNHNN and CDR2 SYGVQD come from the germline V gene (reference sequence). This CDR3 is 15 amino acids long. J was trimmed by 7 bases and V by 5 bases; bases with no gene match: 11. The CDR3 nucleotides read TGCGCCAGCAGTTTGAGCGGGAACGAGCCAAATGAGCAGTTCTTC. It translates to CASSLSGNEPNEQFF.

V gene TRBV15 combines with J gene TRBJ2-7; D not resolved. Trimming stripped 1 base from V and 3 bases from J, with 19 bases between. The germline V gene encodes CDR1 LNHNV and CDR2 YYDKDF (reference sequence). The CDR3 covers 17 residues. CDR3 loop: CATSRAGHHRLFYEQYF. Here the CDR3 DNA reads TGTGCCACCAGCAGAGCTGGGCACCACCGCCTTTTCTACGAGCAGTACTTC.

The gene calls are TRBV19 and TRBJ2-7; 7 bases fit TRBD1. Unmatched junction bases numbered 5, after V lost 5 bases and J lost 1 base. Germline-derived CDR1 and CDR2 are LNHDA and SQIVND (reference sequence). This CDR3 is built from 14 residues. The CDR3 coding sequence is TGTGCCAGTAGTCTGCCAGGGGGTTCCTACGAGCAGTACTTC. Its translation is CASSLPGGSYEQYF.

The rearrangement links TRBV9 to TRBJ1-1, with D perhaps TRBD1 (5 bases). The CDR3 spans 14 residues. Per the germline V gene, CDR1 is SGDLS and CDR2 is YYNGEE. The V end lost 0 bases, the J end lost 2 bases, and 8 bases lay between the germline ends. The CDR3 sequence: CASSVGGSNTEAFF. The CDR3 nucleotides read TGTGCCAGCAGCGTAGGGGGCTCCAACACTGAAGCTTTCTTT.